These 10 T cell receptor beta chains share one sample of origin, sequenced in a study of blood T cell repertoires in COVID-19. Clones were sequenced by immunoSEQ multiplex PCR, and TCRdb holds only the in-frame ones, with some missing. The sample lists roughly 200,000 clones, around 89% occurring once. Sequencing was performed on peripheral blood. These receptors were taken from a woman between 25 and 40 years old with acute or convalescent COVID-19.

This clone was recorded only once. The rearrangement uses TRBV30 and TRBJ2-5, with D perhaps TRBD2 (7 bases). The germline V and J ends were trimmed by 8 bases and 3 bases, with 13 bases remaining between them. Per the germline V gene, CDR1 is GTSNPN and CDR2 is SVGIG (reference sequence). The CDR3 runs 12 residues. The CDR3 loop is CAAGEGEETQYF. DNA of the CDR3: TGTGCCGCTGGGGAGGGGGAAGAGACCCAGTACTTC.

V usage is TRBV5-4 and J usage is TRBJ2-1; D unclear. V shed 1 base and J shed 8 bases, with 13 bases lying between them. The CDR3 spans 14 residues. Per the germline V gene, CDR1 is SGHNT and CDR2 is YYREEE (reference sequence). The DNA for the CDR3 is TGTGCCAGCAGCTTGCAAGCTAGTCGGGATGAGCAGTTCTTC. Encoded protein: CASSLQASRDEQFF.

The table lists this clone with a few counts. CDR3 residues: CASSYTTRGETQYF. The CDR3 nucleotides read TGTGCCAGCAGTTACACTACCCGGGGGGAGACCCAGTACTTC. The rearrangement uses TRBV6-6 and TRBJ2-5; tentatively, D is TRBD2 (6 bases). From germline, CDR1 is MNHNY and CDR2 SVGAGI (reference sequence). The ends were cut back, 2 bases at V and 5 bases at J, with 12 bases in the middle. This CDR3 comprises 14 residues.

The chain has TRBV5-6 and TRBJ1-2, with D possibly TRBD1 on 5 matching bases. The CDR3 is made up of 16 amino acids. Germline-derived CDR1 and CDR2 are SGHDT and YYEEEE. Trimming took off 6 bases at V and 5 bases at J, with 23 bases between the two ends. The CDR3 loop reads CASTRGGTQLPYGYTF. In DNA, the CDR3 is TGTGCCAGCACCCGGGGAGGGACCCAACTCCCATATGGCTACACCTTC.

The CDR3 sequence: CASSLVVREAQHF. CDR3 DNA: TGTGCCAGCAGCTTAGTGGTCAGGGAAGCCCAGCATTTT. The chain employs TRBV7-2 and TRBJ1-5, with D possibly matching TRBD1 (5 bases). The CDR3 sequence is 13 residues long. V lost 1 base to trimming and J lost 11 bases, with 12 bases between them. Per the germline V gene, CDR1 is SGHTA and CDR2 is FQGNSA.

The chain couples TRBV27 to TRBJ1-2; D is undetermined. Germline CDR1 and CDR2: MNHEY and SMNVEV (reference sequence). CDR3 size: 14 residues. Trimming left V 1 base short and J 0 bases short, with 6 bases between. Here the CDR3 reads CASSLYGANYGYTF. CDR3 sequence (DNA): TGTGCCAGCAGTTTATACGGAGCTAACTATGGCTACACCTTC.

The chain is built from TRBV2 and TRBJ1-4; D is undetermined. Trimming removed 0 bases from V and 5 bases from J, with 7 bases in between. CDR1 and CDR2 from the germline V gene are SNHLY and FYNNEI. This CDR3 has 14 residues. The CDR3 is CASSEATTNEKLFF. DNA of the CDR3: TGTGCCAGCAGTGAAGCAACCACAAATGAAAAACTGTTTTTT.

The V call is TRBV16, the J call TRBJ2-1; a weak D match, TRBD2 (5 bases). Per the germline V gene, CDR1 is KGHSY and CDR2 is FQNENV. V was pared by 0 bases and J by 5 bases, with 17 bases between. This CDR3 comprises 17 residues. The DNA for the CDR3 is TGTGCCAGCAGCCAATCCTTAGGGAGTTTTTTAGACAATGAGCAGTTCTTC. It specifies CASSQSLGSFLDNEQFF.

The chain has TRBV18 and TRBJ1-2, with D tentatively TRBD1 (5 bases). Germline V gene sequence: CDR1 KGHSH, CDR2 LQKENI. The CDR3 extends over 13 amino acids. The V end lost 2 bases, the J end lost 4 bases, and 8 bases lay between the germline ends. CDR3 amino acids: CASSPAGPYGYTF. For the CDR3, the DNA is TGTGCCAGCTCACCAGCGGGACCCTATGGCTACACCTTC.

The chain has TRBV5-4 and TRBJ1-1; D unclear. CDR3 length: 15 amino acids. The germline CDR1 and CDR2 sequences are SGHNT and YYREEE (reference sequence). Trimming took 3 bases from V and 0 from J, leaving 12 bases between them. CDR3 sequence: CASSSGRVMNTEAFF. In nucleotides, the CDR3 is TGTGCCAGCAGCTCGGGAAGGGTCATGAACACTGAAGCTTTCTTT.